The 8 T cell receptor beta chains given below trace back to one sample, sequenced in a study of T cell responses to AZD1222 COVID-19 vaccine. Sequenced by immunoSEQ multiplex PCR; TCRdb stores in-frame clones only, minus some. The data contain approximately 110,000 clones, 80% to 90% of them seen just once; the ten biggest clones take up roughly 45%. Sequences were derived from peripheral blood, sampled 28 days after the second AZD1222 dose. Receptors originate from an adult who received the AZD1222 COVID-19 vaccine.

The CDR3 DNA is TGTGCCACCGTCGCCACCCACAGGGTCTCTAACTATGGCTACACCTTC. Protein sequence: CATVATHRVSNYGYTF. The chain employs TRBV19 and TRBJ1-2, with D possibly being TRBD1 (6 bases). Germline V gives CDR1 LNHDA, CDR2 SQIVND (reference sequence). CDR3 length: 16 amino acids. V was clipped by 10 bases and J by 0 bases, with 21 bases between them.

This chain uses TRBV9 with TRBJ2-5, with 9 positions matching TRBD1. The CDR3 consists of 16 residues. Germline V gives CDR1 SGDLS, CDR2 YYNGEE. Unmatched junction bases numbered 9, after V lost 4 bases and J lost 2 bases. The CDR3 here is CASSSKTGGGQETQYF. The DNA of the CDR3 is TGTGCCAGCAGCTCCAAGACAGGGGGTGGGCAAGAGACCCAGTACTTC. Using reference TRBV9 and TRBJ2-5 for the parts outside the CDR3, the full variable domain is DSGVTQTPKHLITATGQRVTLRCSPRSGDLSVYWYQQSLDQGLQFLIQYYNGEERAKGNILERFSAQQFPDLHSELNLSSLELGDSALYFCASSSKTGGGQETQYFGPGTRLLVL.

This clone came up once. V gene TRBV5-1 combines with J gene TRBJ2-1; 7 positions agree with TRBD2. Germline values: CDR1 SGHRS, CDR2 YFSETQ. Unmatched junction bases numbered 15, after V lost 4 bases and J lost 2 bases. This CDR3 comprises 18 residues. CDR3 in amino acids: CASSHGVEGAGAYNEQFF. CDR3 DNA: TGCGCCAGCAGCCACGGGGTGGAGGGCGCGGGAGCCTACAATGAGCAGTTCTTC.

In regard to this clone: In the same sample, other DNA sequences code for this CDR3. The chain couples TRBV7-9 to TRBJ1-6, with D unresolved. Germline values: CDR1 SEHNR, CDR2 FQNEAQ (reference sequence). CDR3 size: 12 residues. Trimming took off 0 bases at V and 9 bases at J, with 3 bases between the two ends. Here the CDR3 reads CASSLAGSPLHF. The CDR3 coding sequence is TGTGCCAGCAGCTTAGCCGGTTCACCCCTCCACTTT. Combining the CDR3 with reference TRBV7-9 and TRBJ1-6 gives the whole variable domain DTGVSQNPRHKITKRGQNVTFRCDPISEHNRLYWYRQTLGQGPEFLTYFQNEAQLEKSRLLSDRFSAERPKGSFSTLEIQRTEQGDSAMYLCASSLAGSPLHFGNGTRLTVT.

The V call is TRBV7-9, the J call TRBJ1-4, with D unresolved. Germline lookup yields CDR1 SEHNR and CDR2 FQNEAQ (reference sequence). The ends were cut back, 5 bases at V and 8 bases at J, with 12 bases in the middle. The CDR3 is 13 residues long. The CDR3 reads CASSLGWAEKLFF. In DNA form, the CDR3 reads TGTGCCAGCAGCCTAGGTTGGGCAGAAAAACTGTTTTTT.

This chain joins TRBV21-1 and TRBJ1-4; the tabulated D call, TRBD1, remains unverified against the DNA. TRBV21-1 is deemed a pseudogene. There are 17 residues in the CDR3. CDR3 region: CASSVYRGGRTNEKLFF. For the CDR3, the DNA is TGTGCCAGCAGCGTCTACAGGGGAGGAAGGACTAATGAAAAACTGTTTTTT.

The chain links TRBV28 to TRBJ1-3; D gene uncertain. The germline V gene encodes CDR1 MDHEN and CDR2 SYDVKM. V lost 0 bases to trimming and J lost 8 bases, with 17 bases between them. The CDR3 is made up of 16 amino acids. The CDR3 here is CASSLWTTGRRDTIYF. CDR3 nucleotides: TGTGCCAGCAGTTTATGGACAACGGGTAGAAGGGACACCATATATTTT. The variable domain in full, with the rest retrieved from reference TRBV28 and TRBJ1-3, is DVKVTQSSRYLVKRTGEKVFLECVQDMDHENMFWYRQDPGLGLRLIYFSYDVKMKEKGDIPEGYSVSREKKERFSLILESASTNQTSMYLCASSLWTTGRRDTIYFGEGSWLTVV.

This clone was recorded once. This rearrangement joins TRBV9 to TRBJ1-6; 11 bases are shared with TRBD1. CDR1 and CDR2 (germline): SGDLS, YYNGEE. This CDR3 is built from 18 residues. The V and J ends lost 0 bases and 7 bases, in that order; junction bases with no gene match: 9. The CDR3 spells CASSVARTGGKRNSPLHF. CDR3 in DNA: TGTGCCAGCAGCGTAGCGAGGACAGGGGGCAAGAGGAATTCACCCCTCCACTTT.